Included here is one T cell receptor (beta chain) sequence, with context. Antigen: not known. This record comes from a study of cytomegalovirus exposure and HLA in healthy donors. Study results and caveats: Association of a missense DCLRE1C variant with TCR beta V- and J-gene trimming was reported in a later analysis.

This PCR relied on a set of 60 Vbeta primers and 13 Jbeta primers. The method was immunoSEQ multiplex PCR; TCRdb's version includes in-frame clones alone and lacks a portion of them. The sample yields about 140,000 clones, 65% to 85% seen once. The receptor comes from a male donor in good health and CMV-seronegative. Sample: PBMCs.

The CDR3 nucleotides are TGTGCCAGCAGCTTAGAAGGCAGGGGCCCGAACACTGAAGCTTTCTTT. Protein sequence: CASSLEGRGPNTEAFF. The chain employs TRBV11-2 and TRBJ1-1; a possible D gene is TRBD1 (6 bases). Deletions cut 0 bases from V and 1 base from J, with 12 bases between. CDR1 is SGHAT and CDR2 is FQNNGV in the germline V gene. This CDR3 spans 16 amino acids.